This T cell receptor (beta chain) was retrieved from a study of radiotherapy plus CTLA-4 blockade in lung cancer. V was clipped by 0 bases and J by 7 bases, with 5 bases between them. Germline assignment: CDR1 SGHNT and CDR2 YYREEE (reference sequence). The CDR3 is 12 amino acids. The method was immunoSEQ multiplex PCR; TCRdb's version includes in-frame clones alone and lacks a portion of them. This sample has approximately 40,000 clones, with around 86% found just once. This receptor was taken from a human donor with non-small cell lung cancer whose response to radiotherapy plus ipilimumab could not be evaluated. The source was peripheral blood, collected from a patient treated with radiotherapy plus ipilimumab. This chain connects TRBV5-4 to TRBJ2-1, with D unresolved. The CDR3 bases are TGTGCCAGCAGCTTGGCCCGGAATGAGCAGTTCTTC. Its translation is CASSLARNEQFF.